This record covers a single TCR beta chain. The target antigen is unknown. This sample was included in a study of CD8+ T cells in alopecia areata. Findings and caveats of the study: While patients received tofacitinib, many expanded lesional clones remained present in scalp and blood.

Treatment noted: oral pan-JAK inhibitor, 5-10 mg twice daily. The junction had 4 bases not matched to a gene; V was cut back by 4 bases and J by 0 bases. This CDR3 contains 15 residues. Looked up from germline, CDR1 is SQVTM and CDR2 is ANQGSEA. RNA was isolated and reverse transcribed to cDNA, the sequencing template. Method: immunoSEQ multiplex PCR; TCRdb's copy keeps in-frame clones and lacks some. Among fewer than 200,000 clones listed, approximately 60% were seen once. Sequenced material: CD4+ T cells sorted from blood, taken at week 24, from a patient treated with tofacitinib. The chain is built from TRBV29-1 and TRBJ1-1, with 11 bases that match TRBD1. The source is a human donor with alopecia areata. The DNA for the CDR3 is TGCAGCGTTGCAAGGACAGGGGGCGTGAACACTGAAGCTTTCTTT. It yields the protein CSVARTGGVNTEAFF. Full variable domain (outside the CDR3, taken from reference TRBV29-1 and TRBJ1-1): SAVISQKPSRDICQRGTSLTIQCQVDSQVTMMFWYRQQPGQSLTLIATANQGSEATYESGFVIDKFPISRPNLTFSTLTVSNMSPEDSSIYLCSVARTGGVNTEAFFGQGTRLTVV.